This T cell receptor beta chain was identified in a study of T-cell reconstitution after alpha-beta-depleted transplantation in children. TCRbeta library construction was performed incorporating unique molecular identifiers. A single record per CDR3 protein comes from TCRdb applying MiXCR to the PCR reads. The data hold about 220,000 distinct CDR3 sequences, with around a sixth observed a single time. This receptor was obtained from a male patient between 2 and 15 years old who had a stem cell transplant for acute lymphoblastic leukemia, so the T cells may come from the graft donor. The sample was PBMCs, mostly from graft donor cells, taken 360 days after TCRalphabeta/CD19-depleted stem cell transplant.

CDR3 sequence (DNA): TGTGCCAGCACCTACCGCGGGACTCTTAGCACAGATACGCAGTATTTT. Protein product: CASTYRGTLSTDTQYF. The chain carries TRBV11-2 and TRBJ2-3, with D perhaps TRBD2 (6 bases). CDR3 length equals 16 residues. Looked up from germline, CDR1 is SGHAT and CDR2 is FQNNGV. Trimming pared 7 bases from V and 0 bases from J, leaving 17 bases between.